A selection of T cell receptor beta chains follows, all from one sample in a study of regulatory T cells in long-lasting Graves disease. In TCRdb, the multiplex PCR reads were re-called with MiXCR into one record per CDR3 protein. Seen here are roughly 400,000 distinct CDR3 sequences, around 17% observed once, and the top ten hold under 30%. These sequences were also reported in another study, on T cells in Graves' hyperthyroidism and ophthalmopathy.

Sequenced here: peripheral blood mononuclear cells (PBMCs), sampled at new diagnosis, from a patient treated with antithyroid drugs. All receptors come from a woman between 18 and 29 years old with Graves disease. The CDR3 runs from the conserved cysteine through the conserved F or W. The order of the fields is V gene, D gene, J gene, clone size, CDR3 DNA, CDR3 protein. A D gene is named only where the DNA matches it firmly. Clone size is not always given. Where it is, it says once, few, many or a class for expanded clones.

v_gene: TRBV28; d_gene: TRBD2; j_gene: TRBJ2-1; abundance: many; CDR3nt: TGTGCCAGCACGACTAGCGGGTTAGGTGAGCAGTTCTTC; CDR3aa: CASTTSGLGEQFF
v_gene: TRBV29-1; d_gene: .; j_gene: TRBJ2-1; abundance: many; CDR3nt: TGCAGCGTTCAGGTATGCCAACAAGATGAGCAGTTCTTC; CDR3aa: CSVQVCQQDEQFF
v_gene: TRBV18; d_gene: TRBD2; j_gene: TRBJ2-5; abundance: many; CDR3nt: TGTGCCAGCTCGTCCTTAGCGGGAGTGGTCCAAGAGACCCAGTACTTC; CDR3aa: CASSSLAGVVQETQYF
v_gene: TRBV12-3/TRBV12-4; d_gene: .; j_gene: TRBJ2-1; abundance: many; CDR3nt: TGTGCCAGCAGTCAAAACGAACGGGTGCATGAGCAGTTCTTC; CDR3aa: CASSQNERVHEQFF
v_gene: TRBV4-3; d_gene: .; j_gene: TRBJ1-1; abundance: .; CDR3nt: TGCGCCAGCAGCCAAACAATGGAAACAGGGAACACTGAAGCTTTCTTT; CDR3aa: CASSQTMETGNTEAFF
v_gene: TRBV27; d_gene: TRBD1; j_gene: TRBJ1-2; abundance: .; CDR3nt: TGTGCCAGCCCTCAAGGTGACGGGACAGGGCACTATGGCTACACCTTC; CDR3aa: CASPQGDGTGHYGYTF
v_gene: TRBV7-9; d_gene: .; j_gene: TRBJ2-5; abundance: many; CDR3nt: TGTGCCAGCAGCTTAGGATACGAGGGAGGAGAGACCCAGTACTTC; CDR3aa: CASSLGYEGGETQYF
v_gene: TRBV27; d_gene: TRBD1; j_gene: TRBJ2-5; abundance: few; CDR3nt: TGTGCCAGCAGGGGGGGAAACGAGGACAGGGGGCGCGAGACCCAGTACTTC; CDR3aa: CASRGGNEDRGRETQYF
v_gene: TRBV2; d_gene: TRBD1; j_gene: TRBJ2-7; abundance: many; CDR3nt: TGTGCCAGCAGTGGACAGGGCTGGTCCTACGAGCAGTACTTC; CDR3aa: CASSGQGWSYEQYF
v_gene: TRBV6-2/TRBV6-3; d_gene: .; j_gene: TRBJ2-7; abundance: many; CDR3nt: TGTGCCAGCAGTTACTTCGAGATCTCCTACGAGCAGTACTTC; CDR3aa: CASSYFEISYEQYF
v_gene: TRBV6-5; d_gene: TRBD1; j_gene: TRBJ2-2; abundance: few; CDR3nt: TGTGCCAGCAGTTACTTCATGCCGGGACAGGGTTTCTCAGAAAATACCGGGGAGCTGTTTTTT; CDR3aa: CASSYFMPGQGFSENTGELFF
v_gene: TRBV28; d_gene: .; j_gene: TRBJ2-3; abundance: .; CDR3nt: TGTGCCAGCAGTTTTAATACAGGGAGGACAGATACGCAGTATTTT; CDR3aa: CASSFNTGRTDTQYF
v_gene: TRBV5-1; d_gene: TRBD1; j_gene: TRBJ2-1; abundance: .; CDR3nt: TGCGCCAGCAGCATAGAGGACAGGGTAGAGCAGTTCTTC; CDR3aa: CASSIEDRVEQFF
v_gene: TRBV7-3; d_gene: .; j_gene: TRBJ1-1; abundance: many; CDR3nt: TGTGCCAGCAGCTCCTTGGGGCCTAACACTGAAGCTTTCTTT; CDR3aa: CASSSLGPNTEAFF
v_gene: TRBV7-9; d_gene: .; j_gene: TRBJ2-2; abundance: few; CDR3nt: TGTGCCAGCAGCTTGGGTCGGAGGACCGGGGAGCTGTTTTTT; CDR3aa: CASSLGRRTGELFF
v_gene: TRBV11-2; d_gene: .; j_gene: TRBJ1-2; abundance: many; CDR3nt: TGTGCCAGCAGCCCTTTGGGGCAGGAGTACACCTTC; CDR3aa: CASSPLGQEYTF
v_gene: TRBV15; d_gene: TRBD2; j_gene: TRBJ2-5; abundance: many; CDR3nt: TGTGCCACCAGCAGAGGTTTAGCGGGGCAAGAGACCCAGTACTTC; CDR3aa: CATSRGLAGQETQYF
v_gene: TRBV6-1; d_gene: .; j_gene: TRBJ1-6; abundance: many; CDR3nt: TGTGCCAGCAGTCAAAGGGGTTTGCCACCCCTCCACTTT; CDR3aa: CASSQRGLPPLHF
v_gene: TRBV10-3; d_gene: TRBD1; j_gene: TRBJ1-1; abundance: few; CDR3nt: TGTGCCACTAATTCCGGGACAGGGACGGGGAACACTGAAGCTTTCTTT; CDR3aa: CATNSGTGTGNTEAFF
v_gene: TRBV7-9; d_gene: TRBD1; j_gene: TRBJ2-7; abundance: many; CDR3nt: TGTGCCAGCAGCCCTCGGACAGGGGCTAACTACGAGCAGTACTTC; CDR3aa: CASSPRTGANYEQYF
v_gene: TRBV29-1; d_gene: .; j_gene: TRBJ2-7; abundance: few; CDR3nt: TGCAGCGTCGCCATTTGGGGTTACGAGCAGTACTTC; CDR3aa: CSVAIWGYEQYF
v_gene: TRBV18; d_gene: .; j_gene: TRBJ1-5; abundance: many; CDR3nt: TGTGCCAGCTCACCTCAGTATAGCAATCAGCCCCAGCATTTT; CDR3aa: CASSPQYSNQPQHF
v_gene: TRBV6-2/TRBV6-3; d_gene: TRBD2; j_gene: TRBJ2-7; abundance: many; CDR3nt: TGTGCCAGCAGTTACTCGCATGGCCCGGGACTAGCGGCCTCCTACGAGCAGTACTTC; CDR3aa: CASSYSHGPGLAASYEQYF
v_gene: TRBV3-1; d_gene: TRBD2; j_gene: TRBJ2-1; abundance: few; CDR3nt: TGTGCCAGCATGCACAGGGGCGGGGGGGACAATGAGCAGTTCTTC; CDR3aa: CASMHRGGGDNEQFF
v_gene: TRBV11-2; d_gene: TRBD2; j_gene: TRBJ2-1; abundance: .; CDR3nt: TGTGCCAGCAGCTTAGAACTAGCGGCGAGCTCCTACAATGAGCAGTTCTTC; CDR3aa: CASSLELAASSYNEQFF
v_gene: TRBV7-3; d_gene: .; j_gene: TRBJ2-3; abundance: many; CDR3nt: TGTGCCAGCAGCTCAAGTTCGGATACGCAGTATTTT; CDR3aa: CASSSSSDTQYF
v_gene: TRBV3-1; d_gene: .; j_gene: TRBJ1-5; abundance: .; CDR3nt: TGTGCCAGCAGCCCCCCCTCGGGGGACGGAGATAGCAATCAGCCCCAGCATTTT; CDR3aa: CASSPPSGDGDSNQPQHF
v_gene: TRBV7-2; d_gene: TRBD2; j_gene: TRBJ2-1; abundance: many; CDR3nt: TGTGCCAGCAGCTTCTCCGGGACTAGCGGGAGGGGAGAGCAGTTCTTC; CDR3aa: CASSFSGTSGRGEQFF
v_gene: TRBV27; d_gene: TRBD1; j_gene: TRBJ1-4; abundance: few; CDR3nt: TGTGCCACCGCCCAAACGCTGACAGGGGAAAAACTGTTTTTT; CDR3aa: CATAQTLTGEKLFF
v_gene: TRBV7-9; d_gene: .; j_gene: TRBJ1-1; abundance: few; CDR3nt: TGTGCCAGCAGCTTACTAGAGTCTGAAGCTTTCTTT; CDR3aa: CASSLLESEAFF
v_gene: TRBV29-1; d_gene: TRBD2; j_gene: TRBJ2-7; abundance: .; CDR3nt: TGCAGCATAAAACTAGCGGGCTACGAGCAGTACTTC; CDR3aa: CSIKLAGYEQYF
v_gene: TRBV6-1; d_gene: .; j_gene: TRBJ2-7; abundance: many; CDR3nt: TGTGCCAGCAGTCACCGGGACCTCCTGGACTTC; CDR3aa: CASSHRDLLDF
v_gene: TRBV28; d_gene: TRBD1; j_gene: TRBJ2-7; abundance: many; CDR3nt: TGTGCCAGCAACTATGGGACAGCCTACGAGCAGTACTTC; CDR3aa: CASNYGTAYEQYF
v_gene: TRBV6-2/TRBV6-3; d_gene: TRBD2; j_gene: TRBJ2-1; abundance: many; CDR3nt: TGTGCCAGCAGCGTACTAGCGGGAGTTAGCAATGAGCAGTTCTTC; CDR3aa: CASSVLAGVSNEQFF
v_gene: TRBV30; d_gene: .; j_gene: TRBJ1-5; abundance: many; CDR3nt: TGTGCCTGGAGTGTCGGGCGGCAGGGCTACAATCAGCCCCAGCATTTT; CDR3aa: CAWSVGRQGYNQPQHF
v_gene: TRBV13; d_gene: TRBD2; j_gene: TRBJ2-7; abundance: .; CDR3nt: TGTGCCAGCACCAAACGGGGGGCCAGCGGGAGGGCGGGCTCCTACGAGCAGTACTTC; CDR3aa: CASTKRGASGRAGSYEQYF
v_gene: TRBV5-5; d_gene: .; j_gene: TRBJ2-1; abundance: .; CDR3nt: TGTGCCAGCAGCTTGTGGCAGAACTACAATGAGCAGTTCTTC; CDR3aa: CASSLWQNYNEQFF
v_gene: TRBV20-1; d_gene: TRBD2; j_gene: TRBJ2-7; abundance: many; CDR3nt: TGCAGTGCTATCGGACTAGCGGGAGGGCCAGATTACGAGCAGTACTTC; CDR3aa: CSAIGLAGGPDYEQYF
v_gene: TRBV20-1; d_gene: .; j_gene: TRBJ2-1; abundance: .; CDR3nt: TGCAGTGCACAAAACTACCGCTCCTACAATGAGCAGTTCTTC; CDR3aa: CSAQNYRSYNEQFF
v_gene: TRBV28; d_gene: .; j_gene: TRBJ2-7; abundance: many; CDR3nt: TGTGCCAGCAGTTTCAGGGGCTCCAGACCAGTGACCGCCTACGAGCAGTACTTC; CDR3aa: CASSFRGSRPVTAYEQYF
v_gene: TRBV28; d_gene: TRBD2; j_gene: TRBJ2-1; abundance: many; CDR3nt: TGTGCCAGCAGTTCATCTAGCGGAGGATCCTACAATGAGCAGTTCTTC; CDR3aa: CASSSSSGGSYNEQFF
v_gene: TRBV10-3; d_gene: TRBD1; j_gene: TRBJ2-1; abundance: .; CDR3nt: TGTGCCATCAGTGCGGAGGACAGGGGCAATGAGCAGTTCTTC; CDR3aa: CAISAEDRGNEQFF
v_gene: TRBV12-3/TRBV12-4; d_gene: TRBD2; j_gene: TRBJ2-1; abundance: many; CDR3nt: TGTGCCAGCAGACCACGCCTAGCGGGACTATACAATGAGCAGTTCTTC; CDR3aa: CASRPRLAGLYNEQFF
v_gene: TRBV10-3; d_gene: TRBD1; j_gene: TRBJ1-5; abundance: many; CDR3nt: TGTGCCATCAGCGCTACCCCCAGGGGGCCAAGCAATCAGCCCCAGCATTTT; CDR3aa: CAISATPRGPSNQPQHF
v_gene: TRBV7-2; d_gene: TRBD2; j_gene: TRBJ2-4; abundance: .; CDR3nt: TGTGCCAGCAGTGCTCTAGCGGGAGTAAACATTCAGTACTTC; CDR3aa: CASSALAGVNIQYF
v_gene: TRBV28; d_gene: .; j_gene: TRBJ2-2; abundance: .; CDR3nt: TGTGCCAGCAGTCTAAGGACATGGGGGACCGGGGAGCTGTTTTTT; CDR3aa: CASSLRTWGTGELFF